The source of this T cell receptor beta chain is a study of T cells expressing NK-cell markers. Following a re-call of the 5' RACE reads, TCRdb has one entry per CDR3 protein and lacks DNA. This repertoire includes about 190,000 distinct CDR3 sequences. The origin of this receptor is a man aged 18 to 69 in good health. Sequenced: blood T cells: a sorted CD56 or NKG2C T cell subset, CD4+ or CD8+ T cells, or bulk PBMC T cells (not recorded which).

CDR3: CASSLPSGPRAKNIQYF. V and J are TRBV5-6 and TRBJ2-4. CDR1 is SGHDT and CDR2 is YYEEEE in the germline V gene. CDR3 length equals 17 residues.